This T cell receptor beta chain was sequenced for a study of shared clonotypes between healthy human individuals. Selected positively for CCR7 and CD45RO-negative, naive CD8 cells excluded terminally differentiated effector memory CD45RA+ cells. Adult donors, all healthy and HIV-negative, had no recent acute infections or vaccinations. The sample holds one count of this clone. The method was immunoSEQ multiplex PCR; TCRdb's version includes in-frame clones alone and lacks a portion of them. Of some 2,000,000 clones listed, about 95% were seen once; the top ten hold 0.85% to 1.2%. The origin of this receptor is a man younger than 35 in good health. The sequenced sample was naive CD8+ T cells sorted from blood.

The CDR3 sequence: CASSQDGPYNSPLHF. Here the CDR3 DNA reads TGCGCCAGCAGCCAAGATGGTCCATATAATTCACCCCTCCACTTT. The gene calls are TRBV4-3 and TRBJ1-6, with D unresolved. CDR3 length: 15 residues. V lost 0 bases and J lost 4, with 7 bases in between. Germline V lookup: CDR1 LGHNA, CDR2 YSLEER.